This T cell receptor beta chain emerged from a study of identical twins. A universal primer site came from template switching; cDNA carried unique molecular identifiers. A single record per CDR3 protein comes from TCRdb applying MiXCR to the 5' RACE reads. The sample consists of about 240,000 distinct CDR3 sequences, 10% to 13% of them appearing once. Study-level points and caveats: Diverse VJ usage suggested most zero-insertion clonotypes were not invariant T cells. Out-of-frame sharing of TCR alpha in monozygotic twins was underestimated by models.

Germline-derived CDR1 and CDR2 are SGHRS and YFSETQ. The J segment lost 3 bases and the V segment lost 3 bases, leaving 8 bases of the junction unmatched. This CDR3 has 15 amino acids. A note on this clonotype: Its specificity is not known.

The sequenced sample consisted of memory T cells sorted from blood. This chain connects TRBV5-1 to TRBJ1-2; 7 bases align to TRBD1. This receptor was obtained from a man between 50 and 59 years old in good health. The CDR3 sequence is CASSSTGIMDYGYTF. The CDR3 region has the DNA TGCGCCAGCAGCTCGACAGGGATCATGGACTATGGCTACACCTTC.